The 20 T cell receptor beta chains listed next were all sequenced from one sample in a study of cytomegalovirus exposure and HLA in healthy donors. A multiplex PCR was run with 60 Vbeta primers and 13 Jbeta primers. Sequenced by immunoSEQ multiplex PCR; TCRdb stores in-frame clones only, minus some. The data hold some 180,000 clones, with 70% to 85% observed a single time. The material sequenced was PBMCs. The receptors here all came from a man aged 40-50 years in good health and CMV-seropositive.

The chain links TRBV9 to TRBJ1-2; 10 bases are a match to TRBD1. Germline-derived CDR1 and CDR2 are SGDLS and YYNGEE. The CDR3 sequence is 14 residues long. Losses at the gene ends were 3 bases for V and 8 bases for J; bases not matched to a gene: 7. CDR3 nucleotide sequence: TGTGCCAGCAGCGAGGACAGGGGGACTTACGGCTACACCTTC. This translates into CASSEDRGTYGYTF.

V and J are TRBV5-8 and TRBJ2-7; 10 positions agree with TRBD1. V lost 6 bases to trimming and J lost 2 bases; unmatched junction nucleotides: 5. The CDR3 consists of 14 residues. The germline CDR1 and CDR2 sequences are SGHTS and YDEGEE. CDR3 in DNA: TGTGCCAGCACCCTAGGACAGGGGGCCTACGAGCAGTACTTC. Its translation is CASTLGQGAYEQYF.

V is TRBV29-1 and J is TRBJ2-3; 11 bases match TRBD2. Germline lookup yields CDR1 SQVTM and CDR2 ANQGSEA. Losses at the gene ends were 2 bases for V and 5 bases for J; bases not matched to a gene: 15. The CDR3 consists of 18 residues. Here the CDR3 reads CSVESSPGLAGFGDTQYF. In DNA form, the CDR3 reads TGCAGCGTTGAATCTTCCCCTGGACTAGCGGGTTTTGGAGATACGCAGTATTTT.

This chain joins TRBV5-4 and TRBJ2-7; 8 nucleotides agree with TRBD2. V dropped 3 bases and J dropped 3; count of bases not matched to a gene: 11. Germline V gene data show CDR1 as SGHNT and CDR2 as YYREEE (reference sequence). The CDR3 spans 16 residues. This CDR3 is CASSSPPYRGGYEQYF. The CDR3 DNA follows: TGTGCCAGCAGCTCACCGCCATACCGGGGGGGCTACGAGCAGTACTTC.

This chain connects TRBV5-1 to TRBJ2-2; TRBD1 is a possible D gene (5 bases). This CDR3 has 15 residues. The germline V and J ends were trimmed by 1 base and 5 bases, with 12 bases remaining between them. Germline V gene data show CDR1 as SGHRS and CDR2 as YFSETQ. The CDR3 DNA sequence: TGCGCCAGCAGCTTGAGGCAGGGCCCGACCGGGGAGCTGTTTTTT. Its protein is CASSLRQGPTGELFF. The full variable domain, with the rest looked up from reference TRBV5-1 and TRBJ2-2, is KAGVTQTPRYLIKTRGQQVTLSCSPISGHRSVSWYQQTPGQGLQFLFEYFSETQRNKGNFPGRFSGRQFSNSRSEMNVSTLELGDSALYLCASSLRQGPTGELFFGEGSRLTVL.

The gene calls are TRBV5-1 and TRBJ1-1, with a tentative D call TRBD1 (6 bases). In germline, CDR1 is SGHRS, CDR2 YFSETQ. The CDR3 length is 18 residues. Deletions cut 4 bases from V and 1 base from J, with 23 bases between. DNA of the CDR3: TGCGCCAGCAGCCAACAGATTATGGGGGCCCAAACGAACACTGAAGCTTTCTTT. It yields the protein CASSQQIMGAQTNTEAFF.

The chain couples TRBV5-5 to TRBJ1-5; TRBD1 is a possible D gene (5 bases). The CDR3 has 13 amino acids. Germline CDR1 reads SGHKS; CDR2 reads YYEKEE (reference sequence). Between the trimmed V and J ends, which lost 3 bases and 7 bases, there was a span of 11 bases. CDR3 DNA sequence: TGTGCCAGCAGCTCCTCATCAGGGCAGCCCCAGCATTTT. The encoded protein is CASSSSSGQPQHF. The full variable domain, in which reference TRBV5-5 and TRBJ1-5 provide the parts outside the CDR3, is DAGVTQSPTHLIKTRGQQVTLRCSPISGHKSVSWYQQVLGQGPQFIFQYYEKEERGRGNFPDRFSARQFPNYSSELNVNALLLGDSALYLCASSSSSGQPQHFGDGTRLSIL.

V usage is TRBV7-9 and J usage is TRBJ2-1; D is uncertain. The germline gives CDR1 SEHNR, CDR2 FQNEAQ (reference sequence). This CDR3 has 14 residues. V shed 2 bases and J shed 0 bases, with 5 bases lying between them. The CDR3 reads CASSLMRSYNEQFF. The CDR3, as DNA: TGTGCCAGCAGCTTAATGCGCTCCTACAATGAGCAGTTCTTC.

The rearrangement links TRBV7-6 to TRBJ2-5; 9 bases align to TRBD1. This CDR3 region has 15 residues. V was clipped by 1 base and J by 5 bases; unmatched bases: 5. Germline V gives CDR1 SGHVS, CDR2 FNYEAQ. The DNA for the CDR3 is TGTGCCAGCAGCTTAGAGGGACAGGGTTTTGAGACCCAGTACTTC. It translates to CASSLEGQGFETQYF.

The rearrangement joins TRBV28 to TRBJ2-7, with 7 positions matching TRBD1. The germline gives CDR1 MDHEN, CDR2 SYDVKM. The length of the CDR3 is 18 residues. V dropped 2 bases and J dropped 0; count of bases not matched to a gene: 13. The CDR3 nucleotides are TGTGCCAGCAGTTTAAGGGTGCGGGCAGGGGGATTCTCCTACGAGCAGTACTTC. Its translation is CASSLRVRAGGFSYEQYF.

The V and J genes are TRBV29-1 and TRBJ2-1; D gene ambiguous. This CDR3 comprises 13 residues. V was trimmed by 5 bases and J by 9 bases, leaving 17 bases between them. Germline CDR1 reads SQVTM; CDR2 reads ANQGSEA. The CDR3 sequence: CSVFTPTKSEQFF. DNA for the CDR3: TGCAGCGTTTTTACCCCTACCAAAAGTGAGCAGTTCTTC.

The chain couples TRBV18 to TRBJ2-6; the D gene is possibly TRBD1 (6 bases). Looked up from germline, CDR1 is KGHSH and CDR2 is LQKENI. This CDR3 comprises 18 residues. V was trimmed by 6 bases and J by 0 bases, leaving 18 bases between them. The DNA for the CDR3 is TGTGCCAGCTCGGCCCGTGAGGGACACATCTCTGGGGCCAACGTCCTGACTTTC. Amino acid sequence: CASSAREGHISGANVLTF.

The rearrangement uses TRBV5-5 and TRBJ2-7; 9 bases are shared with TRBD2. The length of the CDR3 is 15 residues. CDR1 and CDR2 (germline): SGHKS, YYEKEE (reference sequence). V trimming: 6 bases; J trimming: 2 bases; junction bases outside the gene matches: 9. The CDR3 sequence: CASIRGGRAPYEQYF. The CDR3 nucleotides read TGTGCCAGCATCCGGGGCGGGAGGGCCCCCTACGAGCAGTACTTC.

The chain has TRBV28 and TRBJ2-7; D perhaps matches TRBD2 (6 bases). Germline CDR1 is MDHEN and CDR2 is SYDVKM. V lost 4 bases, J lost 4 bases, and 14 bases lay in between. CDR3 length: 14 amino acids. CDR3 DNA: TGTGCCAGCAGTTCTCCTAGCGAGAGATACGAGCAGTACTTC. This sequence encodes CASSSPSERYEQYF.

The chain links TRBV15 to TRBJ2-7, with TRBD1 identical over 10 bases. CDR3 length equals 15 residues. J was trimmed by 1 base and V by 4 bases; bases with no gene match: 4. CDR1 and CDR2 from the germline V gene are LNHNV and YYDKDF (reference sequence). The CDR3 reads CATSTGQGESYEQYF. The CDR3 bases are TGTGCCACCAGCACTGGACAGGGGGAGTCCTACGAGCAGTACTTC.

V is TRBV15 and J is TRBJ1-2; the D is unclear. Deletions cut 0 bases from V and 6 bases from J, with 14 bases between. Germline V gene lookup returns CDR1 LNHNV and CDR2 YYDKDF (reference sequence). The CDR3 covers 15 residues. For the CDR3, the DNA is TGTGCCACCAGCAGAGAATTTGAGGTGTGGGATGGCTACACCTTC. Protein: CATSREFEVWDGYTF.

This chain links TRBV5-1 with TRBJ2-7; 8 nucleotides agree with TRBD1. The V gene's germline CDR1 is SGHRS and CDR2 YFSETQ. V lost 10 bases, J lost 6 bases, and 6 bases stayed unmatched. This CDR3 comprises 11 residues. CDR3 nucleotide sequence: TGCGCCTCGACAGGGGATAGCGAGCAGTACTTC. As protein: CASTGDSEQYF.

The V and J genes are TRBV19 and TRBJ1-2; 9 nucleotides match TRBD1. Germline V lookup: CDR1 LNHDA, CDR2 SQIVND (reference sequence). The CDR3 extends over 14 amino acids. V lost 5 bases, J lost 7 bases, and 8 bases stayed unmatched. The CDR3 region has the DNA TGTGCCAGTAGTGGCACCGGGACAGGGTTTGGCTACACCTTC. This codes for CASSGTGTGFGYTF.

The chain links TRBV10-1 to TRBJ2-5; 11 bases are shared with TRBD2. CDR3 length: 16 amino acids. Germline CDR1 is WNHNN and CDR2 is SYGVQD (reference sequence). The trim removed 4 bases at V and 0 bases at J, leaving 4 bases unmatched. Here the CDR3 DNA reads TGCGCCAGCAGTGGCCCTAGCGGGAGGTACCAAGAGACCCAGTACTTC. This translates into CASSGPSGRYQETQYF.

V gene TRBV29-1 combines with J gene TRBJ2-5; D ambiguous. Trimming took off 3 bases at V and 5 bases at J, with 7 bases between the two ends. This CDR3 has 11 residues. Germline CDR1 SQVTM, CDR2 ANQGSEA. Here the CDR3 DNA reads TGCAGCGTTGACCCCGGGGAGACCCAGTACTTC. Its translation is CSVDPGETQYF.